The 26 T cell receptor beta chains listed next were all sequenced from one sample in a study of T-cell memory formation after mild COVID-19. TCRdb recomputed calls from the 5' RACE reads with MiXCR, one row per CDR3 protein. The sample yields about 470,000 distinct CDR3 sequences, around 25% seen once. The sequenced material came from PBMCs or a T cell subset sorted from them (not recorded which). Source of these receptors: an adult woman who had mild COVID-19 (a few samples of this study predate the infection). Cell type and time point are not known.

The rearrangement joins TRBV20-1 to TRBJ1-6; D not resolved. The CDR3 totals 15 residues. The V end was cut by 0 bases, the J end by 6 bases, with 12 bases between. In germline, CDR1 is DFQATT, CDR2 SNEGSKA (reference sequence). The CDR3 sequence: CSARDLEALNSPLHF. CDR3 DNA: TGCAGTGCTAGAGATTTAGAAGCCCTTAATTCACCCCTCCACTTT.

The chain combines TRBV4-3 with TRBJ2-6, with a possible D match to TRBD1 (6 bases). The CDR3 consists of 13 residues. The germline V gene has CDR1 LGHNA and CDR2 YSLEER. Trimming removed 4 bases from V and 12 bases from J, with 13 bases in between. DNA for the CDR3: TGCGCCAGCAGCCCGGACAGCCTCGGCGTCCTGACTTTC. This codes for CASSPDSLGVLTF.

This clonotype has more than one count but fewer than ten. The chain has TRBV9 and TRBJ1-2, with D maybe TRBD1 (5 bases). The V gene lost 4 bases and the J gene lost 7 bases, with 14 bases spanning the gap. The germline V gene has CDR1 SGDLS and CDR2 YYNGEE. This CDR3 is 13 amino acids long. DNA of the CDR3: TGTGCCAGCAGCCCCCCAGGGAATGCTGGCTACACCTTC. This sequence encodes CASSPPGNAGYTF. Based on the CDR3 plus reference TRBV9 and TRBJ1-2, the full variable domain is DSGVTQTPKHLITATGQRVTLRCSPRSGDLSVYWYQQSLDQGLQFLIQYYNGEERAKGNILERFSAQQFPDLHSELNLSSLELGDSALYFCASSPPGNAGYTFGSGTRLTVV.

This chain uses TRBV7-2 with TRBJ1-5; D is possibly TRBD1 (6 bases). The ends were cut back, 5 bases at V and 0 bases at J, with 11 bases in the middle. CDR3 size: 15 residues. CDR1 SGHTA and CDR2 FQGNSA come from the germline V gene. The CDR3 DNA is TGTGCCAGCAGCACGACAGGAAATAGCAATCAGCCCCAGCATTTT. It is translated as CASSTTGNSNQPQHF.

V and J are TRBV20-1 and TRBJ2-1; D gene unclear. V gave up 4 bases and J gave up 10 bases, with 14 bases separating them. This CDR3 spans 12 amino acids. CDR1 and CDR2 from the germline V gene are DFQATT and SNEGSKA (reference sequence). CDR3 coding DNA: TGCAGTGCTACCCCCCAGGATGTCGAGCAGTTCTTC. Amino acid sequence: CSATPQDVEQFF.

The CDR3 bases are TGTGCCAGCAGTTTATCGTCTAGCGGGGGGGCCCCTTTGACAAGGAATGAGCAGTTCTTC. It codes for CASSLSSSGGAPLTRNEQFF. The genes are TRBV12-3 or TRBV12-4 and TRBJ2-1; 12 positions agree with TRBD2. The CDR3 has 20 residues. V gave up 2 bases and J gave up 7 bases; unmatched junction bases: 18.

The chain couples TRBV7-2 to TRBJ2-1, with 7 bases aligning to TRBD1. Trimming at V came to 3 bases and at J to 7 bases, leaving 6 bases not matched to a gene. Germline V gene sequence: CDR1 SGHTA, CDR2 FQGNSA. The CDR3 spans 14 residues. DNA for the CDR3: TGTGCCAGCAGCTTGATAGGGGGCAGGAATGAGCAGTTCTTC. It codes for CASSLIGGRNEQFF.

The chain combines TRBV19 with TRBJ2-7; 11 bases are shared with TRBD1. Germline V gene data show CDR1 as LNHDA and CDR2 as SQIVND (reference sequence). The CDR3 has 13 amino acids. Trimming removed 7 bases from V and 4 bases from J; junction bases left unmatched: 3. CDR3 DNA sequence: TGTGCCAGTAACGGACAGGGGGCATACGAGCAGTACTTC. Protein sequence: CASNGQGAYEQYF.

The CDR3 DNA reads TGTGCCAGCAGTTTCCGACAGACAGATACGCAGTATTTT. Translating it yields CASSFRQTDTQYF. J is TRBJ2-3 and V is TRBV6-6; D possibly corresponds to TRBD1 (5 bases). The length of the CDR3 is 13 residues. Germline assignment: CDR1 MNHNY and CDR2 SVGAGI (reference sequence). Trimming took 4 bases from V and 3 from J, leaving 8 bases between them.

This clonotype occurred a few times. V is TRBV29-1 and J is TRBJ1-2; maybe TRBD1 (6 bases). This CDR3 is 13 amino acids long. CDR1 SQVTM and CDR2 ANQGSEA come from the germline V gene. V lost 2 bases and J lost 4, with 11 bases in between. CDR3 loop: CSVERDTSYGYTF. The CDR3 bases are TGCAGCGTTGAACGGGACACGTCCTATGGCTACACCTTC.

The chain is built from TRBV7-9 and TRBJ2-2; no firm D call. Germline values: CDR1 SEHNR, CDR2 FQNEAQ (reference sequence). V lost 6 bases and J 1 base, leaving 9 bases between the germline ends. CDR3 length equals 14 residues. CDR3 in amino acids: CASRSKENTGELFF. In DNA, the CDR3 is TGTGCCAGCAGGTCAAAGGAGAACACCGGGGAGCTGTTTTTT.

This chain connects TRBV20-1 to TRBJ2-7; D is undetermined. The germline V and J ends were trimmed by 3 bases and 1 base, with 13 bases remaining between them. Germline values: CDR1 DFQATT, CDR2 SNEGSKA (reference sequence). The CDR3 sequence is 14 residues long. The CDR3 is CSARTVVKSYEQYF. The DNA of the CDR3 is TGCAGTGCTAGGACGGTCGTCAAGTCCTACGAGCAGTACTTC.

This clonotype was picked up a small number of times. The J gene is TRBJ2-7, the V gene TRBV7-9; D call uncertain. Trimming stripped 1 base from V and 8 bases from J, with 6 bases between. The germline V gene has CDR1 SEHNR and CDR2 FQNEAQ (reference sequence). There are 11 residues in the CDR3. The CDR3 DNA follows: TGTGCCAGCAGCTTAGAGAGGAAGCAGTACTTC. This codes for CASSLERKQYF.

This sequence joins TRBV6-5 and TRBJ2-1; 12 nucleotides match TRBD2. Trimming cost V 5 bases and J 6 bases; bases outside gene matches: 2. Germline V gives CDR1 MNHEY, CDR2 SVGAGI. The CDR3 extends over 14 amino acids. Here the CDR3 reads CASSRTSGINEQFF. CDR3 coding DNA: TGTGCCAGCAGTCGGACTAGCGGGATCAATGAGCAGTTCTTC.

This clonotype appeared a few times. The gene calls are TRBV6-5 and TRBJ2-6, with 11 nucleotides matching TRBD2. Looked up from germline, CDR1 is MNHEY and CDR2 is SVGAGI. The trim removed 5 bases at V and 0 bases at J, leaving 9 bases unmatched. The CDR3 spans 19 residues. The CDR3: CASSPVLAGVSSGANVLTF. The CDR3 DNA sequence: TGTGCCAGCAGTCCGGTACTAGCGGGAGTTTCCTCTGGGGCCAACGTCCTGACTTTC.

The rearrangement links TRBV20-1 to TRBJ2-7; D could derive from TRBD1 or TRBD2 (6 bases each). This CDR3 is 14 amino acids long. Trimming shortened V by 0 bases and J by 4 bases, and 13 bases separated the two germline ends. The germline CDR1 and CDR2 sequences are DFQATT and SNEGSKA (reference sequence). CDR3 in DNA: TGCAGTGCTAGAGAGCCGGGGGCGGCATACGAGCAGTACTTC. It specifies CSAREPGAAYEQYF.

This clonotype was observed many times. The chain employs TRBV4-3 and TRBJ2-7; D is undetermined. This CDR3 contains 14 residues. Looked up from germline, CDR1 is LGHNA and CDR2 is YSLEER. V lost 0 bases and J lost 7, with 13 bases in between. The chain's CDR3 is CASSQDRGLGEQYF. The DNA for the CDR3 is TGCGCCAGCAGCCAAGATCGTGGTTTGGGGGAGCAGTACTTC.

This clonotype was seen only a few times. The chain carries TRBV9 and TRBJ2-2, with 9 positions matching TRBD2. V dropped 3 bases and J dropped 4; count of bases not matched to a gene: 4. Germline V CDR1 and CDR2: SGDLS, YYNGEE. The CDR3 spans 15 residues. CDR3: CASSASGGITGELFF. Written as DNA, the CDR3 is TGTGCCAGCAGCGCGAGCGGGGGGATCACCGGGGAGCTGTTTTTT.

This chain links TRBV2 with TRBJ2-4; TRBD2 matches 8 bases. Germline V gene data show CDR1 as SNHLY and CDR2 as FYNNEI. This CDR3 is built from 20 residues. The ends lost 4 bases at V and 0 bases at J; junction bases unmatched: 17. The CDR3: CASSGGGLAGLVLAKNIQYF. The CDR3 DNA follows: TGTGCCAGCAGTGGAGGGGGGCTAGCGGGCCTCGTACTAGCCAAAAACATTCAGTACTTC.

This clonotype has more than one count but fewer than ten. The J gene is TRBJ2-7, the V gene TRBV20-1; D is possibly TRBD2 (5 bases). The CDR3 spans 14 residues. CDR1 and CDR2 (germline): DFQATT, SNEGSKA (reference sequence). V was trimmed by 1 base and J by 5 bases, leaving 15 bases between them. CDR3 in amino acids: CSARVPGTSDEQYF. As DNA, the CDR3 is TGCAGTGCTAGAGTACCGGGAACCAGTGACGAGCAGTACTTC.

V and J are TRBV7-6 and TRBJ2-1; D unclear. Per the germline V gene, CDR1 is SGHVS and CDR2 is FNYEAQ. Trimming left V 0 bases short and J 8 bases short, with 11 bases between. This CDR3 spans 14 amino acids. The CDR3 sequence is CASSLAGGVDEQFF. The CDR3 DNA is TGTGCCAGCAGCTTAGCGGGCGGCGTCGATGAGCAGTTCTTC.

This clonotype was found a few times. J is TRBJ2-7 and V is TRBV7-9; TRBD2 aligns across 11 bases. CDR1 and CDR2 (germline): SEHNR, FQNEAQ (reference sequence). The V and J ends lost 6 bases and 0 bases, in that order; junction bases with no gene match: 13. The CDR3 has 18 residues. DNA for the CDR3: TGTGCCAGCAGTCAAAACCCGGGACTAGCGGAGAGCTCCTACGAGCAGTACTTC. It yields the protein CASSQNPGLAESSYEQYF.

V is TRBV29-1 and J is TRBJ2-1, with 7 positions matching TRBD1. Germline values: CDR1 SQVTM, CDR2 ANQGSEA. V lost 7 bases, J lost 2 bases, and 5 bases stayed unmatched. This CDR3 spans 13 amino acids. The CDR3 spells CSGIGTAYNEQFF. The CDR3 DNA is TGCAGCGGGATCGGGACAGCCTACAATGAGCAGTTCTTC.

The chain recombines TRBV6-6 with TRBJ2-7; unclear D gene. V was cut by 2 bases and J by 2 bases, with 13 bases left in between. CDR1 and CDR2 (germline): MNHNY, SVGAGI (reference sequence). CDR3 length: 15 residues. The CDR3 coding sequence is TGTGCCAGCAGTTACCAAATTGGGATGACCTACGAGCAGTACTTC. Encoded protein: CASSYQIGMTYEQYF.

In DNA form, the CDR3 reads TGTGCCAGCAGCCCTGGACACAATGAAGCTTTCTTT. As protein: CASSPGHNEAFF. The V gene is TRBV5-6, the J gene TRBJ1-1; tentative D call: TRBD1 (5 bases). Looked up from germline, CDR1 is SGHDT and CDR2 is YYEEEE. This CDR3 comprises 12 residues. Trimming removed 4 bases at V and 7 bases at J, with 11 bases between.

J is TRBJ1-4 and V is TRBV5-5; 9 bases match TRBD1. The CDR3 length is 15 residues. Germline assignment: CDR1 SGHKS and CDR2 YYEKEE (reference sequence). Germline trimming cut 3 bases from V and 7 bases from J; bases unmatched to any gene: 7. The CDR3 DNA follows: TGTGCCAGCAGCTGGGGGACAGGGTATTTTGAAAAACTGTTTTTT. Protein: CASSWGTGYFEKLFF.